The rows below give T cell receptor beta chains drawn from one sample of a study of cytomegalovirus exposure and HLA in healthy donors. Clones were sequenced by immunoSEQ multiplex PCR, and TCRdb holds only the in-frame ones, with some missing. The table lists around 150,000 clones, 68% of them singletons. Sequencing was carried out using PBMCs. All receptors derive from a man in his fifties in good health and CMV-seronegative. The CDR3 runs from the conserved cysteine through the conserved F or W. Each record gives: J gene, V gene, clone size, D gene, CDR3 protein, CDR3 DNA. D genes are given only for firm matches. Size is omitted from some rows. Given values are once, few, many or a class for expanded clones.

J: TRBJ2-1
V: TRBV7-9
size: NA
D: NA
CDR3: CASSFQVRARNEQFF
DNA: TGTGCCAGCAGCTTTCAGGTCAGGGCGCGTAATGAGCAGTTCTTC

J: TRBJ2-1
V: TRBV4-3
size: NA
D: NA
CDR3: CASSQDWGPNSYNEQFF
DNA: TGCGCCAGCAGCCAAGATTGGGGGCCGAACTCCTACAATGAGCAGTTCTTC

J: TRBJ1-5
V: TRBV7-8
size: NA
D: TRBD1
CDR3: CASSLVRTGVNQPQHF
DNA: TGTGCCAGCAGCTTAGTGAGGACAGGGGTCAATCAGCCCCAGCATTTT

J: TRBJ2-7
V: TRBV6-5
size: once
D: TRBD1
CDR3: CASSYSTGKWYEQYF
DNA: TGTGCCAGCAGTTACTCGACAGGGAAGTGGTACGAGCAGTACTTC

J: TRBJ1-3
V: TRBV5-6
size: NA
D: NA
CDR3: CASQREVSGNTIYF
DNA: TGTGCCAGCCAGAGGGAGGTTAGCGGAAACACCATATATTTT

J: TRBJ2-5
V: TRBV27
size: NA
D: NA
CDR3: CASSLSGFQETQYF
DNA: TGTGCCAGCAGTTTGAGTGGTTTCCAAGAGACCCAGTACTTC

J: TRBJ1-4
V: TRBV19
size: NA
D: TRBD1
CDR3: CASSSNSGGNEKLFF
DNA: TGTGCCAGTAGCTCGAACTCAGGGGGTAATGAAAAACTGTTTTTT

J: TRBJ2-4
V: TRBV14
size: NA
D: TRBD1
CDR3: CASSPYRGRGYDIQYF
DNA: TGTGCCAGCAGCCCTTACAGGGGGCGAGGGTATGACATTCAGTACTTC

J: TRBJ1-1
V: TRBV7-9
size: NA
D: NA
CDR3: CASSVLQGLTEAFF
DNA: TGTGCCAGCAGCGTTCTACAGGGCCTCACTGAAGCTTTCTTT

J: TRBJ1-1
V: TRBV7-9
size: once
D: NA
CDR3: CASSLGQANTEAFF
DNA: TGTGCCAGCAGCTTAGGGCAGGCGAACACTGAAGCTTTCTTT

J: TRBJ1-6
V: TRBV5-6
size: NA
D: NA
CDR3: CASSLVAGRPNSPLHF
DNA: TGTGCCAGCAGCTTGGTCGCGGGGCGACCCAATTCACCCCTCCACTTT

J: TRBJ1-2
V: TRBV7-9
size: NA
D: NA
CDR3: CASSLDGVGGYTF
DNA: TGTGCCAGCAGCTTAGACGGAGTCGGTGGCTACACCTTC

J: TRBJ1-5
V: TRBV7-6
size: NA
D: NA
CDR3: CASSLAIGVDQPQHF
DNA: TGTGCCAGCAGCTTAGCGATAGGGGTAGATCAGCCCCAGCATTTT

J: TRBJ1-5
V: TRBV28
size: once
D: NA
CDR3: CASSPTTIPQHF
DNA: TGTGCCAGCAGTCCGACGACTATTCCCCAGCATTTT

J: TRBJ2-5
V: TRBV7-9
size: NA
D: NA
CDR3: CASSLGTGQETQYF
DNA: TGTGCCAGCAGCTTAGGCACAGGCCAAGAGACCCAGTACTTC

J: TRBJ2-3
V: TRBV6-6
size: NA
D: NA
CDR3: CASSDNRAVRDTQYF
DNA: TGTGCCAGCAGTGATAACAGGGCGGTGAGAGATACGCAGTATTTT

J: TRBJ1-2
V: TRBV7-2
size: NA
D: NA
CDR3: CASSVEGRVLYGYTF
DNA: TGTGCCAGCAGCGTAGAGGGCAGGGTGCTTTATGGCTACACCTTC

J: TRBJ1-1
V: TRBV29-1
size: NA
D: NA
CDR3: CSVLMGGWANTEAFF
DNA: TGCAGCGTCCTAATGGGGGGATGGGCTAACACTGAAGCTTTCTTT

J: TRBJ1-2
V: TRBV5-6
size: NA
D: TRBD1
CDR3: CASSLGDRSGYTF
DNA: TGTGCCAGCAGCCTAGGGGACAGGTCGGGCTACACCTTC

J: TRBJ2-1
V: TRBV7-3
size: NA
D: NA
CDR3: CASSSVRGTGNEQFF
DNA: TGTGCCAGCAGCTCGGTGCGCGGTACCGGCAATGAGCAGTTCTTC

J: TRBJ2-5
V: TRBV29-1
size: NA
D: NA
CDR3: CSVVAYQETQYF
DNA: TGCAGCGTTGTAGCCTACCAAGAGACCCAGTACTTC

J: TRBJ2-7
V: TRBV5-5
size: NA
D: NA
CDR3: CASSSSPVSQGGTYEQYF
DNA: TGTGCCAGCAGCTCCTCCCCTGTCTCCCAGGGAGGAACCTACGAGCAGTACTTC

J: TRBJ1-2
V: TRBV5-1
size: NA
D: NA
CDR3: CASSLMGGNYGYTF
DNA: TGCGCCAGCAGCTTGATGGGGGGAAACTATGGCTACACCTTC

J: TRBJ2-4
V: TRBV19
size: few
D: TRBD1
CDR3: CASRTGGRGDRNIQYF
DNA: TGTGCCAGTAGGACAGGGGGCAGGGGTGATAGGAACATTCAGTACTTC

J: TRBJ1-5
V: TRBV19
size: NA
D: NA
CDR3: CASSIGESHQPQHF
DNA: TGTGCCAGTAGTATAGGAGAGTCCCATCAGCCCCAGCATTTT

J: TRBJ2-6
V: TRBV5-1
size: NA
D: TRBD1
CDR3: CASSWTGDGANVLTF
DNA: TGCGCCAGCAGCTGGACAGGGGACGGGGCCAACGTCCTGACTTTC

J: TRBJ2-2
V: TRBV19
size: NA
D: TRBD2
CDR3: CASSSGLRGRGGELFF
DNA: TGTGCCAGTAGTTCCGGGCTCCGAGGGAGGGGTGGGGAGCTGTTTTTT

J: TRBJ2-4
V: TRBV19
size: once
D: NA
CDR3: CASSTRVGSSNIQYF
DNA: TGTGCCAGTAGTACGAGGGTGGGCTCTTCAAACATTCAGTACTTC

J: TRBJ2-5
V: TRBV11-3
size: NA
D: TRBD1
CDR3: CASSIGTGGPGETQYF
DNA: TGTGCCAGCAGCATCGGGACAGGGGGTCCAGGGGAGACCCAGTACTTC

J: TRBJ2-5
V: TRBV25-1
size: few
D: TRBD1
CDR3: CASSGTDRGVQETQYF
DNA: TGTGCCAGCAGTGGAACGGACAGGGGGGTCCAAGAGACCCAGTACTTC

J: TRBJ2-2
V: TRBV15
size: NA
D: TRBD2
CDR3: CATSRDRGEYTGELFF
DNA: TGTGCCACCAGCAGAGATCGGGGGGAGTACACCGGGGAGCTGTTTTTT

J: TRBJ1-1
V: TRBV7-2
size: NA
D: NA
CDR3: CASSYRWGAEAFF
DNA: TGTGCCAGCAGTTACAGGTGGGGGGCTGAAGCTTTCTTT

J: TRBJ1-6
V: TRBV6-1
size: once
D: TRBD1
CDR3: CASKNPGTGYSPLHF
DNA: TGTGCCAGTAAGAACCCCGGGACAGGGTACTCACCCCTCCACTTT

J: TRBJ2-5
V: TRBV5-1
size: few
D: TRBD1
CDR3: CASSPIEGAHETQYF
DNA: TGCGCCAGCAGCCCTATAGAGGGGGCGCATGAGACCCAGTACTTC

J: TRBJ2-7
V: TRBV9
size: few
D: TRBD1
CDR3: CASSPGTGKDEQYF
DNA: TGTGCCAGCAGCCCCGGGACAGGGAAAGACGAGCAGTACTTC

J: TRBJ1-2
V: TRBV6-5
size: NA
D: NA
CDR3: CASSEDTNNYGYTF
DNA: TGTGCCAGCAGTGAGGACACCAATAACTATGGCTACACCTTC

J: TRBJ1-4
V: TRBV15
size: NA
D: TRBD1
CDR3: CATSRDPGTGGEKLFF
DNA: TGTGCCACCAGCAGAGATCCCGGGACAGGGGGCGAAAAACTGTTTTTT

J: TRBJ2-1
V: TRBV6-5
size: NA
D: NA
CDR3: CASSYSTLQDEQFF
DNA: TGTGCCAGCAGTTACTCGACGCTTCAGGATGAGCAGTTCTTC

J: TRBJ2-6
V: TRBV18
size: NA
D: TRBD2
CDR3: CASSPTGTSGSSGANVLTF
DNA: TGTGCCAGCTCACCGACCGGGACTAGCGGGAGCTCTGGGGCCAACGTCCTGACTTTC

J: TRBJ2-3
V: TRBV4-1
size: few
D: NA
CDR3: CASSQGRLSGPSTDTQYF
DNA: TGCGCCAGCAGCCAAGGCAGACTTTCGGGTCCTAGCACAGATACGCAGTATTTT